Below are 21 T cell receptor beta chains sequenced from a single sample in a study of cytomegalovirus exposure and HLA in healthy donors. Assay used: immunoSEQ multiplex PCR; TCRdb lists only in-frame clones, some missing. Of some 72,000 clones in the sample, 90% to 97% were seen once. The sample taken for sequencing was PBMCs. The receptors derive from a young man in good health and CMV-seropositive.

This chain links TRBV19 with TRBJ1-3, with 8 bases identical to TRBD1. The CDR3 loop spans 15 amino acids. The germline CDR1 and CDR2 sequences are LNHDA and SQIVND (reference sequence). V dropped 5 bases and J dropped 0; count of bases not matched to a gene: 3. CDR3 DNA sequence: TGTGCCAGTAGTTATACAGGGGGCTCTGGAAACACCATATATTTT. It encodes CASSYTGGSGNTIYF. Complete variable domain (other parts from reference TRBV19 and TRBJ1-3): DGGITQSPKYLFRKEGQNVTLSCEQNLNHDAMYWYRQDPGQGLRLIYYSQIVNDFQKGDIAEGYSVSREKKESFPLTVTSAQKNPTAFYLCASSYTGGSGNTIYFGEGSWLTVV.

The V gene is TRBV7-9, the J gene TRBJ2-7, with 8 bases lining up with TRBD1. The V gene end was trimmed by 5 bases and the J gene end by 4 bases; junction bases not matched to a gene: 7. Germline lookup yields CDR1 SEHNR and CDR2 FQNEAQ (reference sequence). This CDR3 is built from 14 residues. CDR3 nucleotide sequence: TGTGCCAGCAGCGCAGGGGGCCGGCTTTACGAGCAGTACTTC. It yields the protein CASSAGGRLYEQYF.

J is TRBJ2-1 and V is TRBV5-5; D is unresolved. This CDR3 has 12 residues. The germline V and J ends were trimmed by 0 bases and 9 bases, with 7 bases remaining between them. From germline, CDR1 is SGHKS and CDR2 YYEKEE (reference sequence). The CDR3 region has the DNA TGTGCCAGCAGCTTGGTAGAGGCTGAGCAGTTCTTC. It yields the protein CASSLVEAEQFF.

The chain's CDR3 is CASSLAGGRAYNEQFF. The CDR3 DNA follows: TGCGCCAGCAGCTTGGCCGGGGGGAGGGCCTACAATGAGCAGTTCTTC. This chain joins TRBV5-1 and TRBJ2-1, with 7 nucleotides matching TRBD2. CDR1 and CDR2 from the germline V gene are SGHRS and YFSETQ. V trimming: 0 bases; J trimming: 2 bases; junction bases outside the gene matches: 5. The CDR3 spans 16 residues.

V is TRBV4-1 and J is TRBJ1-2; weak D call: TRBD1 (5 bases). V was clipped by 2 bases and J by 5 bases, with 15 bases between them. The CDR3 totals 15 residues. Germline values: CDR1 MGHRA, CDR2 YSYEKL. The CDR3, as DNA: TGCGCCAGCAGCCAAAATAGTCAGGGAGGATATGGCTACACCTTC. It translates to CASSQNSQGGYGYTF.

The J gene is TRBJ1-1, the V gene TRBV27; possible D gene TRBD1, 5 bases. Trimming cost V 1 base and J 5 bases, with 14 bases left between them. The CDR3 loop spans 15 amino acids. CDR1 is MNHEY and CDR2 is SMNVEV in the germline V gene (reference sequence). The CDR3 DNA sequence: TGTGCCAGCAGTTTATATGGGGGGGTTGGGACTGAAGCTTTCTTT. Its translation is CASSLYGGVGTEAFF.

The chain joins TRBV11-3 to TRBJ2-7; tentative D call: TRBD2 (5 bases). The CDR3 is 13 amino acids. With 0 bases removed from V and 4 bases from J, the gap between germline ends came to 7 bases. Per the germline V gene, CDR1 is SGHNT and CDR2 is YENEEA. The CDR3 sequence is CASSLDRGYEQYF. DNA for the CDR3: TGTGCCAGCAGCTTAGATCGGGGTTACGAGCAGTACTTC.

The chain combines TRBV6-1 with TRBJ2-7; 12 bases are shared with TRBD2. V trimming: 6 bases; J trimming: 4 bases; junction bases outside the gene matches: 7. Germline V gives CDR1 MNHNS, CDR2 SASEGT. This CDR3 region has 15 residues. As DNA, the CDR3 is TGTGCCAGCAGCCTTCTAGCGGGAGGGCGGTACGAGCAGTACTTC. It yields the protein CASSLLAGGRYEQYF.

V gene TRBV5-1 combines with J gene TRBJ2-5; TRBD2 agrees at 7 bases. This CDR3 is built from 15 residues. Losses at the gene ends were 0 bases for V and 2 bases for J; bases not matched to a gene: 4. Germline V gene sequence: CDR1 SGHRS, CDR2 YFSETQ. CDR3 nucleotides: TGCGCCAGCAGCTTGGGACTAGCAGCTCAAGAGACCCAGTACTTC. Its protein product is CASSLGLAAQETQYF.

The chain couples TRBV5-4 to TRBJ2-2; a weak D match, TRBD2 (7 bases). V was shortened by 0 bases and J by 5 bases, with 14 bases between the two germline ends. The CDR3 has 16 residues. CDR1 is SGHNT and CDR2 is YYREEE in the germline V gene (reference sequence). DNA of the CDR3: TGTGCCAGCAGCTTGGCAAAGGGGGGGAGGACCGGGGAGCTGTTTTTT. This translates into CASSLAKGGRTGELFF.

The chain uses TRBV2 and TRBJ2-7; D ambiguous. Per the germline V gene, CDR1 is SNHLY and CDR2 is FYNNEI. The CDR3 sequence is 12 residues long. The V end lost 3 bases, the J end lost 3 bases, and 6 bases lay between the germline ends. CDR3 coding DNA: TGTGCCAGCAGTGAGTCCCTCTACGAGCAGTACTTC. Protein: CASSESLYEQYF.

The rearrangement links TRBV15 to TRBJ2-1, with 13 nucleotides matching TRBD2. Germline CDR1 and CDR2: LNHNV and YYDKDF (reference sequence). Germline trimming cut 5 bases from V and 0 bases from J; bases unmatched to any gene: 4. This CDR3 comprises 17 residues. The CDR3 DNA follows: TGTGCCACCAGCTCCCGGACTAGCGGGAGCTCCTACAATGAGCAGTTCTTC. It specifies CATSSRTSGSSYNEQFF.

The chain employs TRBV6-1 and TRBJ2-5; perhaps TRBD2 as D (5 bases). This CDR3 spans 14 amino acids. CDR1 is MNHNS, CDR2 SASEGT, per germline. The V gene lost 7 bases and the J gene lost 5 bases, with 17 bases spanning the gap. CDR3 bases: TGTGCCAGCACCCGCGGCGGGCTACGGGAGACCCAGTACTTC. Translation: CASTRGGLRETQYF.

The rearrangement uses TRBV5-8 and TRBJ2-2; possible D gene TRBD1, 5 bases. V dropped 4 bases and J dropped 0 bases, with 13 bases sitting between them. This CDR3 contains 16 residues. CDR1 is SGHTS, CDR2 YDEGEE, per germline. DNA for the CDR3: TGTGCCAGCAGCCGCACCAGGGTCGCGAACACCGGGGAGCTGTTTTTT. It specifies CASSRTRVANTGELFF.

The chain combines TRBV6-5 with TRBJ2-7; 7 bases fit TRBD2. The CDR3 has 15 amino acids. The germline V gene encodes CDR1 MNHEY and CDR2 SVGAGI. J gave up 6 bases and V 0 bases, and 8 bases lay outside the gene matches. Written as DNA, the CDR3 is TGTGCCAGCAGTTACTCGACGGCGGGAGTAGGCGAGCAGTACTTC. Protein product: CASSYSTAGVGEQYF.

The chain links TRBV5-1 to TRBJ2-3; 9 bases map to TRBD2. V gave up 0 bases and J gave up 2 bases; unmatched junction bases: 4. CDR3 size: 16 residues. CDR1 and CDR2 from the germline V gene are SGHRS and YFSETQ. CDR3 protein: CASSLAASGNTDTQYF. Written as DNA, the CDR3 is TGCGCCAGCAGCTTGGCAGCTAGCGGGAACACAGATACGCAGTATTTT. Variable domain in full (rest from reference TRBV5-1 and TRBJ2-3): KAGVTQTPRYLIKTRGQQVTLSCSPISGHRSVSWYQQTPGQGLQFLFEYFSETQRNKGNFPGRFSGRQFSNSRSEMNVSTLELGDSALYLCASSLAASGNTDTQYFGPGTRLTVL.

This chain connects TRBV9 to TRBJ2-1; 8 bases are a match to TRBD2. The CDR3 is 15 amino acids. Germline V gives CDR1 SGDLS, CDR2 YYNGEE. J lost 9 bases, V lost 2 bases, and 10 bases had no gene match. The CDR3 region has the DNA TGTGCCAGCAGCGTTGGACTAGCCGACGGTCCTGAGCAGTTCTTC. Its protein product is CASSVGLADGPEQFF.

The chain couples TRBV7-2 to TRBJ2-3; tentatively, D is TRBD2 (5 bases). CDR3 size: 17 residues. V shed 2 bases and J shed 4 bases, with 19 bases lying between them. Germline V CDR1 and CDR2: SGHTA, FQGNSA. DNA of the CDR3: TGTGCCAGCAGCTTACAACATCATACCCTAGCTCCAGATACGCAGTATTTT. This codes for CASSLQHHTLAPDTQYF.

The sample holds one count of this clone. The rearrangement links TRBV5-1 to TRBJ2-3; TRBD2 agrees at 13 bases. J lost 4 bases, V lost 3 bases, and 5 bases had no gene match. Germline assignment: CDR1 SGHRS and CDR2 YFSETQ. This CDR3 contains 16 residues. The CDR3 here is CASSSRLAGGSDTQYF. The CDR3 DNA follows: TGCGCCAGCAGCTCAAGACTAGCGGGAGGCTCAGATACGCAGTATTTT. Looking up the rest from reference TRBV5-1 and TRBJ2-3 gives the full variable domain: KAGVTQTPRYLIKTRGQQVTLSCSPISGHRSVSWYQQTPGQGLQFLFEYFSETQRNKGNFPGRFSGRQFSNSRSEMNVSTLELGDSALYLCASSSRLAGGSDTQYFGPGTRLTVL.

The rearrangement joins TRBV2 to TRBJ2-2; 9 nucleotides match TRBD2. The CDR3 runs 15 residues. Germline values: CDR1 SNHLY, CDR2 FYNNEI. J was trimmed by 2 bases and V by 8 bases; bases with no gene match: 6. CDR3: CASLRTSVNTGELFF. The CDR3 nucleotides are TGTGCCAGCCTCCGGACTAGCGTAAACACCGGGGAGCTGTTTTTT.

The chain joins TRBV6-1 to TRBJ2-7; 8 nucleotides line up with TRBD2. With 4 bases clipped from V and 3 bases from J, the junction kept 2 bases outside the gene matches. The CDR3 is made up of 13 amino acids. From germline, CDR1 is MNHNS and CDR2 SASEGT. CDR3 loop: CASSGGRNYEQYF. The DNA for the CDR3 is TGTGCCAGCAGTGGCGGGAGGAACTACGAGCAGTACTTC.